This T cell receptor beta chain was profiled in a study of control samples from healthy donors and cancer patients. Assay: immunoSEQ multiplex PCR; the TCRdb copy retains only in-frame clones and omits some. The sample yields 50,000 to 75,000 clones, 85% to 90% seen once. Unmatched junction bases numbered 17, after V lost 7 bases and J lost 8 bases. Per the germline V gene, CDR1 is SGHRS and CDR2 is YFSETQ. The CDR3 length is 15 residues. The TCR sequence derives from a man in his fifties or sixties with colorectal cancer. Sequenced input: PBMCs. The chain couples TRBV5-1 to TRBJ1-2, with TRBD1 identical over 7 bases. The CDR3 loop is CASSPQTGRGGGYTF. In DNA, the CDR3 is TGCGCCAGCTCCCCCCAGACAGGGCGCGGGGGAGGCTACACCTTC.